This is a list of T cell receptor beta chains from one sample in a study of blood T cell repertoires in COVID-19. Profiled with immunoSEQ multiplex PCR; TCRdb holds only in-frame clones, not every one. The sample has a few hundred thousand clones; 90% are singletons. Material for sequencing was PBMCs or T cells enriched from blood (not recorded which). All receptors derive from a woman aged 18-35 years with acute COVID-19. Each CDR3 is given with its conserved first and last residue. D genes are given only for firm matches. Size is omitted from some rows. Given values are once, few, many or a class for expanded clones.

J: TRBJ1-1
D: NA
size: NA
V: TRBV3-1/TRBV3-2
CDR3: CASSPDRLNTEAFF
DNA: TGTGCCAGCAGCCCCGACAGGCTGAACACTGAAGCTTTCTTT

J: TRBJ2-1
D: TRBD2
size: NA
V: TRBV11-2
CDR3: CASSGREGPVNEQFF
DNA: TGTGCCAGCTCAGGGCGGGAGGGCCCGGTTAATGAGCAGTTCTTC

J: TRBJ1-5
D: TRBD1
size: NA
V: TRBV2
CDR3: CASRQGWGNQPQHF
DNA: TGTGCGAGCAGACAGGGTTGGGGCAATCAGCCCCAGCATTTT

J: TRBJ2-3
D: NA
size: NA
V: TRBV28
CDR3: CASSFSGLLDTQYF
DNA: TGTGCCAGCAGCTTTAGCGGTTTGTTAGATACGCAGTATTTT

J: TRBJ1-2
D: TRBD1
size: NA
V: TRBV6-5
CDR3: CASSPTGGKDYGYTF
DNA: TGTGCCAGCAGTCCTACAGGGGGAAAAGACTATGGCTACACCTTC

J: TRBJ2-2
D: TRBD1
size: NA
V: TRBV5-1
CDR3: CASSPALTGGTGELFF
DNA: TGCGCCAGCAGCCCTGCATTGACAGGGGGCACCGGGGAGCTGTTTTTT

J: TRBJ1-2
D: TRBD1
size: NA
V: TRBV19
CDR3: CASQRTGGIYGYTF
DNA: TGTGCCAGTCAAAGAACAGGGGGTATCTATGGCTACACCTTC

J: TRBJ1-2
D: TRBD1
size: NA
V: TRBV15
CDR3: CATSGGQANYGYTF
DNA: TGTGCCACCAGCGGGGGACAGGCGAACTATGGCTACACCTTC

J: TRBJ1-2
D: NA
size: once
V: TRBV10-3
CDR3: CAISGLNKNYGYTF
DNA: TGTGCCATCAGTGGCCTGAACAAAAACTATGGCTACACCTTC

J: TRBJ2-1
D: TRBD1
size: NA
V: TRBV9
CDR3: CASSPRQGLGNEQFF
DNA: TGTGCCAGCAGCCCGAGACAGGGGTTAGGCAATGAGCAGTTCTTC

J: TRBJ2-3
D: NA
size: NA
V: TRBV7-2
CDR3: CASSSLGVATDTQYF
DNA: TGTGCCAGCAGCTCCCTCGGGGTTGCTACAGATACGCAGTATTTT